The 30 T cell receptor beta chains below were found in one sample sequenced in a study of regulatory T cells in long-lasting Graves disease. The authors built TCR beta libraries using iRepertoire HTBI primers and Arm-PCR of CDR3 regions. One entry per CDR3 protein, called by TCRdb with MiXCR from the multiplex PCR reads. This table has some 470,000 distinct CDR3 sequences, roughly 21% appearing once. Time point meaning: persistent/refractory GD, antithyroid drugs over 5 years with positive TRAb. PBMC-derived RNA was used for the TCR library. This specimen consisted of peripheral blood mononuclear cells (PBMCs), obtained when the disease was refractory, from a patient treated with antithyroid drugs. The receptors were gathered from a female donor with Graves disease.

J is TRBJ2-5 and V is TRBV19, with D unresolved. The V gene lost 2 bases and the J gene lost 5 bases, with 9 bases spanning the gap. This CDR3 has 13 residues. CDR1 is LNHDA, CDR2 SQIVND, per germline (reference sequence). CDR3 region: CASSIRRRETQYF. CDR3 sequence (DNA): TGTGCCAGTAGTATAAGAAGGCGGGAGACCCAGTACTTC.

This clonotype has just one count. The chain carries TRBV19 and TRBJ2-7; a possible D gene is TRBD1 (5 bases). The CDR3 contains 14 residues. CDR1 is LNHDA, CDR2 SQIVND, per germline (reference sequence). V lost 3 bases and J 3 bases, leaving 12 bases between the germline ends. The DNA for the CDR3 is TGTGCCAGTAGTATGGACATCGAGTACTACGAGCAGTACTTC. Residues: CASSMDIEYYEQYF.

The sample holds a few counts of this clonotype. The chain links TRBV7-9 to TRBJ2-5; tentatively, D is TRBD1 or TRBD2 (5 bases each). V was pared by 0 bases and J by 4 bases, with 9 bases between. The CDR3 has 14 amino acids. Germline CDR1 is SEHNR and CDR2 is FQNEAQ (reference sequence). CDR3 sequence (DNA): TGTGCCAGCAGCTTAGCGGGGGAAGGAGAGACCCAGTACTTC. Translated: CASSLAGEGETQYF.

This clonotype was seen only a few times. This chain connects TRBV6-1 to TRBJ1-2; D is ambiguous. V was pared by 7 bases and J by 7 bases, with 13 bases between. This CDR3 has 12 amino acids. Germline assignment: CDR1 MNHNS and CDR2 SASEGT. The CDR3 reads CASTGPYFGYTF. The CDR3 nucleotides read TGTGCCAGCACCGGACCGTATTTTGGCTACACCTTC.

Regarding this clonotype: A junction boundary mismatches the germline segment, possibly from a read error. The rearrangement links TRBV7-7 to TRBJ2-2; 8 bases agree with TRBD2. The germline gives CDR1 SSHAT, CDR2 FNYEAQ (reference sequence). The CDR3 consists of 15 residues. The CDR3 nucleotides are TGTGCTAGCAGCGTCCGGGAGGGCCTCACCGGGGAGCTGTTTTTT. It is translated as CASSVREGLTGELFF.

Ten or more counts support this clonotype. The V gene is TRBV2, the J gene TRBJ1-2; D possibly corresponds to TRBD1 (5 bases). This CDR3 comprises 14 residues. V lost 2 bases and J 8 bases, leaving 15 bases between the germline ends. The germline gives CDR1 SNHLY, CDR2 FYNNEI. The CDR3 DNA is TGTGCCAGCAGTGAACTACTAAACTGGGGGGGCTACACCTTC. Encoded protein: CASSELLNWGGYTF.

This clonotype was seen ten or more times. The DNA for the CDR3 is TGTGCCAGCAGCTTCCCCGGGACAGGGGTATTCTTC. Its translation: CASSFPGTGVFF. This chain connects TRBV11-2 to TRBJ2-1, with 10 bases identical to TRBD1. The CDR3 is made up of 12 amino acids. J gave up 16 bases and V 3 bases, and 6 bases lay outside the gene matches. Germline CDR1 SGHAT, CDR2 FQNNGV.

At least ten counts were recorded for this clonotype. J is TRBJ1-1 and V is TRBV11-3, with D unclear. The V gene's germline CDR1 is SGHNT and CDR2 YENEEA. The CDR3 is 14 amino acids. V gave up 5 bases and J gave up 4 bases, with 14 bases separating them. DNA of the CDR3: TGTGCCAGCAGCCCGTGGGGTGGTTCCACTGAAGCTTTCTTT. Protein sequence: CASSPWGGSTEAFF.

This clonotype was observed many times. This chain connects TRBV15 to TRBJ1-5; 9 bases fit TRBD1. This CDR3 comprises 18 residues. Germline assignment: CDR1 LNHNV and CDR2 YYDKDF (reference sequence). The ends lost 1 base at V and 0 bases at J; junction bases unmatched: 7. This chain's CDR3 is CATSRGSGTGISNQPQHF. The CDR3 DNA follows: TGTGCCACCAGCAGAGGTTCCGGGACAGGGATTAGCAATCAGCCCCAGCATTTT.

This clonotype appeared a few times. The chain employs TRBV19 and TRBJ1-2, with D possibly being TRBD1 (5 bases). The length of the CDR3 is 14 residues. Germline V CDR1 and CDR2: LNHDA, SQIVND (reference sequence). V dropped 4 bases and J dropped 6 bases, with 15 bases sitting between them. CDR3 bases: TGTGCCAGTAGTACTGGACGGGGGGATGATGGCTACACCTTC. This encodes CASSTGRGDDGYTF. Drawing the rest from reference TRBV19 and TRBJ1-2, the complete variable domain is DGGITQSPKYLFRKEGQNVTLSCEQNLNHDAMYWYRQDPGQGLRLIYYSQIVNDFQKGDIAEGYSVSREKKESFPLTVTSAQKNPTAFYLCASSTGRGDDGYTFGSGTRLTVV.

CDR3 protein: CASSPGTSGVSSYEQYF. CDR3 nucleotides: TGTGCCAGTAGTCCCGGGACTAGCGGGGTAAGCTCCTACGAGCAGTACTTC. The J gene is TRBJ2-7, the V gene TRBV19; TRBD2 matches at 13 bases. J was trimmed by 0 bases and V by 5 bases; bases with no gene match: 7. This CDR3 contains 17 residues. The germline CDR1 and CDR2 sequences are LNHDA and SQIVND (reference sequence).

In this sample, this clonotype turned up a few times. This sequence joins TRBV7-9 and TRBJ1-4; 9 bases line up with TRBD1. This CDR3 has 16 residues. V was clipped by 2 bases and J by 7 bases; unmatched bases: 8. Germline V gene data show CDR1 as SEHNR and CDR2 as FQNEAQ (reference sequence). The CDR3 coding sequence is TGTGCCAGCAGCTTACCACGGACAGGGGCGGGTGAAAAACTGTTTTTT. It encodes CASSLPRTGAGEKLFF.

This clonotype was seen ten or more times. The chain carries TRBV20-1 and TRBJ2-7; the D is unclear. This CDR3 has 12 amino acids. CDR1 and CDR2 from the germline V gene are DFQATT and SNEGSKA (reference sequence). V lost 6 bases and J 5 bases, leaving 14 bases between the germline ends. The CDR3 DNA is TGCAGTGCCCTACATAGGGTCCACGAGCAGTACTTC. This translates into CSALHRVHEQYF.

As regards this clonotype: Given a much more abundant clone one base away, this may be a read error. This chain joins TRBV2 and TRBJ1-2; 7 bases align to TRBD1. The CDR3 covers 14 residues. CDR1 and CDR2 (germline): SNHLY, FYNNEI. V shed 11 bases and J 5 bases; nucleotides not matched to a gene: 14. CDR3 nucleotide sequence: TGTGCCGGCACCCTGACAGGGAATTCGTATGGCTACACCTTC. Its protein is CAGTLTGNSYGYTF.

This clonotype was counted many times. V usage is TRBV7-9 and J usage is TRBJ1-1, with no clear D. The V and J ends lost 6 bases and 2 bases respectively, with 4 bases between them. CDR3 size: 11 residues. CDR1 is SEHNR, CDR2 FQNEAQ, per germline (reference sequence). CDR3 coding DNA: TGTGCCAGCAGTACTAACACTGAAGCTTTCTTT. This encodes CASSTNTEAFF.

This clonotype was recorded at least ten times. The chain uses TRBV28 and TRBJ2-2; 10 nucleotides align to TRBD2. The germline gives CDR1 MDHEN, CDR2 SYDVKM. The CDR3 runs 16 residues. With V trimmed by 5 bases and J by 5 bases, 8 bases remained unmatched. The CDR3 region is CASSDHSGRLTGELFF. CDR3 DNA sequence: TGTGCCAGCAGTGACCATAGCGGGAGGTTAACCGGGGAGCTGTTTTTT.

This clonotype was seen repeatedly, ten times or more. The rearrangement joins TRBV5-4 to TRBJ2-5; a weak D match, TRBD2 (6 bases). Germline values: CDR1 SGHNT, CDR2 YYREEE (reference sequence). This CDR3 has 12 residues. The ends were cut back, 0 bases at V and 9 bases at J, with 9 bases in the middle. CDR3 protein: CASSLGRDPQYF. CDR3 sequence (DNA): TGTGCCAGCAGCTTGGGGCGGGACCCCCAGTACTTC.

J is TRBJ2-3 and V is TRBV24-1; 10 bases are shared with TRBD2. The CDR3 contains 17 residues. Germline V lookup: CDR1 KGHDR, CDR2 SFDVKD. The trim removed 3 bases at V and 3 bases at J, leaving 8 bases unmatched. The CDR3 DNA reads as TGTGCCACCAGTGATCAACCGTATAGCGGGGGGACAGATACGCAGTATTTT. It codes for CATSDQPYSGGTDTQYF.

V and J are TRBV7-8 and TRBJ1-5, with 8 bases identical to TRBD1. With 5 bases clipped from V and 4 bases from J, the junction kept 7 bases outside the gene matches. The CDR3 consists of 15 residues. Germline CDR1 reads SGHVS; CDR2 reads FQNEAQ. The chain's CDR3 is CASSRTGIKNQPQHF. The CDR3 nucleotides are TGTGCCAGCAGCAGGACAGGGATTAAGAATCAGCCCCAGCATTTT.

This clonotype came up once. The gene calls are TRBV27 and TRBJ2-1; TRBD2 matches at 16 bases. Germline V lookup: CDR1 MNHEY, CDR2 SMNVEV (reference sequence). The CDR3 totals 18 residues. J lost 5 bases, V lost 4 bases, and 8 bases had no gene match. CDR3 residues: CASSSVPGLAGGDNEQFF. The CDR3 DNA reads as TGTGCCAGCAGTTCGGTCCCGGGACTAGCGGGAGGGGACAATGAGCAGTTCTTC.

In this sample, this clonotype turned up a few times. J is TRBJ1-1 and V is TRBV7-2, with TRBD1 identical over 9 bases. The CDR3 totals 14 residues. The trim removed 3 bases at V and 11 bases at J, leaving 10 bases unmatched. Per the germline V gene, CDR1 is SGHTA and CDR2 is FQGNSA. The CDR3 region is CASSFAGTGLGAFF. The DNA of the CDR3 is TGTGCCAGCAGCTTCGCCGGGACAGGGCTCGGGGCTTTCTTT.

This clonotype was seen ten or more times. V is TRBV7-2 and J is TRBJ1-6, with 7 bases identical to TRBD1. Trimming cost V 5 bases and J 11 bases; bases outside gene matches: 12. From germline, CDR1 is SGHTA and CDR2 FQGNSA. This CDR3 comprises 15 residues. In DNA, the CDR3 is TGTGCCAGCAGCACGACAGGGCCTGTTAGCGCACCCCTCCACTTT. The encoded protein is CASSTTGPVSAPLHF.

This clonotype was counted many times. V gene TRBV11-3 combines with J gene TRBJ2-2, with unresolved D. The length of the CDR3 is 12 residues. CDR1 and CDR2 from the germline V gene are SGHNT and YENEEA. V was shortened by 4 bases and J by 6 bases, with 6 bases between the two germline ends. This CDR3 is CASSYMAGELFF. Here the CDR3 DNA reads TGTGCCAGCAGCTACATGGCCGGGGAGCTGTTTTTT.

This clonotype was seen only a few times. The gene calls are TRBV6-1 and TRBJ2-4; no clear D gene. The length of the CDR3 is 13 residues. The germline gives CDR1 MNHNS, CDR2 SASEGT. V lost 2 bases, J lost 4 bases, and 6 bases lay in between. The CDR3 DNA is TGTGCCAGCAGTGAAAACAGTAAAAACATTCAGTACTTC. Translated: CASSENSKNIQYF.

Details on this clonotype: No conserved phenylalanine or tryptophan is present at the end of the CDR3, so a read error is the likely explanation. DNA of the CDR3: TGTGCCAGCAGCCAATTCAGGGGGCGGGACACTGAAGCTTTCCTT. Translating it yields CASSQFRGRDTEAFL. This sequence joins TRBV28 and TRBJ1-1; 8 bases match TRBD1. This CDR3 has 15 amino acids. Trimming removed 6 bases from V and 3 bases from J; junction bases left unmatched: 9. CDR1 MDHEN and CDR2 SYDVKM come from the germline V gene.

Many counts were recorded for this clonotype. This CDR3 reads CASTPGGPHEKLFF. The CDR3 nucleotides read TGTGCCAGCACCCCAGGGGGCCCCCATGAAAAACTGTTTTTT. This chain uses TRBV27 with TRBJ1-4, with 8 bases identical to TRBD1. Germline V CDR1 and CDR2: MNHEY, SMNVEV (reference sequence). J gave up 6 bases and V 7 bases, and 7 bases lay outside the gene matches. There are 14 residues in the CDR3.

This clonotype was picked up many times. CDR3 amino acids: CASSYRTGQNDYGYTF. The CDR3 coding sequence is TGTGCCAGCAGTTACCGGACTGGGCAGAATGACTATGGCTACACCTTC. The chain joins TRBV12-3 or TRBV12-4 to TRBJ1-2; D unresolved. Trimming left V 4 bases short and J 3 bases short, with 18 bases between. CDR3 length equals 16 residues.

This clonotype was seen only a few times. This rearrangement joins TRBV7-9 to TRBJ1-6, with no clear D. The V end lost 1 base, the J end lost 10 bases, and 5 bases lay between the germline ends. CDR1 and CDR2 from the germline V gene are SEHNR and FQNEAQ (reference sequence). CDR3 length: 12 residues. The CDR3 bases are TGTGCCAGCAGCTTAGAGACCTCACCCCTCCACTTT. Amino acid sequence: CASSLETSPLHF.

The V gene is TRBV7-2, the J gene TRBJ2-3; tentatively, D is TRBD1 (6 bases). The CDR3 contains 17 residues. From germline, CDR1 is SGHTA and CDR2 FQGNSA. The germline V and J ends were trimmed by 5 bases and 6 bases, with 24 bases remaining between them. CDR3 sequence reads: CASSPPAYRVTADTQYF. CDR3 nucleotide sequence: TGTGCCAGCAGCCCCCCCGCCTACAGGGTTACAGCGGATACGCAGTATTTT.

This clonotype was observed a few times. The chain has TRBV29-1 and TRBJ1-1; TRBD1 aligns across 7 bases. The CDR3 runs to 12 residues. CDR1 is SQVTM, CDR2 ANQGSEA, per germline. The trim removed 7 bases at V and 1 base at J, leaving 3 bases unmatched. CDR3 residues: CSGDSSNTEAFF. CDR3 bases: TGCAGCGGGGACAGTTCGAACACTGAAGCTTTCTTT.